This T cell receptor beta chain was captured in a study of T cell responses to AZD1222 COVID-19 vaccine. TCRdb's copy holds only in-frame clones and misses some; the assay was immunoSEQ multiplex PCR. This repertoire shows over 130,000 clones, about 93% found once; its top ten account for 4% to 5.5%. The CDR3 is 12 residues long. Germline CDR1 is MNHEY and CDR2 is SVGEGT. V gave up 5 bases and J gave up 11 bases; unmatched junction bases: 8. Study results and caveats: The study sampled repertoires only after the peak T cell response. The number of AZD1222 recipients seropositive at baseline was only 5 to 7. Rises in breadth and depth of Spike-specific TCRs came after two AZD1222 doses.

In the case of this clone: Its matching antigen is unknown.

The rearrangement links TRBV6-2 or TRBV6-3 to TRBJ1-1; 7 bases are shared with TRBD1. This specimen consisted of peripheral blood, obtained on day 0 of AZD1222 vaccination. The receptor was isolated from an adult in good health. The CDR3 DNA reads TGTGCCAGCAGTAAAGGGGGCTGGGAGGCTTTCTTT. Protein: CASSKGGWEAFF.